The 14 T cell receptor beta chains reported below all come from one sample, sequenced in a study of shared clonotypes between healthy human individuals. Terminally differentiated effector memory CD45RA+ cells were excluded by CCR7 positive selection of CD45RO-negative cells. Profiling relied on immunoSEQ multiplex PCR, and the TCRdb table lists in-frame clones only, not all of them. The sample has about 590,000 clones, around 95% seen once. The source material was naive CD8+ T cells sorted from blood. The origin of the receptors is a woman under 40 in good health.

The chain combines TRBV4-1 with TRBJ2-7, with TRBD2 matching over 8 bases. From germline, CDR1 is MGHRA and CDR2 YSYEKL. J gave up 3 bases and V 4 bases, and 5 bases lay outside the gene matches. This CDR3 is built from 14 residues. In DNA form, the CDR3 reads TGCGCCAGCAGCCTCGAGGGGACTAGCTACGAGCAGTACTTC. Its protein product is CASSLEGTSYEQYF.

The rearrangement joins TRBV6-5 to TRBJ2-1; D call uncertain. The germline V gene encodes CDR1 MNHEY and CDR2 SVGAGI. The CDR3 consists of 13 residues. V was shortened by 0 bases and J by 8 bases, with 8 bases between the two germline ends. The CDR3 loop is CASSYSPSHEQFF. The DNA of the CDR3 is TGTGCCAGCAGTTACTCACCTTCGCATGAGCAGTTCTTC.

This chain links TRBV28 with TRBJ2-5, with no clear D. The CDR3 has 16 amino acids. Germline loops: CDR1 MDHEN, CDR2 SYDVKM. The germline V and J ends were trimmed by 2 bases and 5 bases, with 18 bases remaining between them. CDR3 protein: CASSLILAGLLETQYF. CDR3 DNA: TGTGCCAGCAGTTTAATTTTGGCAGGATTGTTGGAGACCCAGTACTTC.

The rearrangement uses TRBV19 and TRBJ2-1; possibly TRBD2 for D (6 bases). This CDR3 comprises 16 residues. Germline V gene sequence: CDR1 LNHDA, CDR2 SQIVND (reference sequence). V lost 0 bases to trimming and J lost 3 bases, with 12 bases between them. DNA for the CDR3: TGTGCCAGTAGTATAGATCTTGAGGGAGGCTACAATGAGCAGTTCTTC. This translates into CASSIDLEGGYNEQFF.

The chain couples TRBV6-1 to TRBJ1-5; D might be TRBD1 (5 bases). CDR1 is MNHNS, CDR2 SASEGT, per germline. The CDR3 consists of 16 residues. Trimming removed 1 base from V and 4 bases from J, with 14 bases in between. The DNA for the CDR3 is TGTGCCAGCAGTGAAGGGACAATTGTCGCGAATCAGCCCCAGCATTTT. It specifies CASSEGTIVANQPQHF.

The J gene is TRBJ2-7, the V gene TRBV29-1; no reliable D call. The V end lost 0 bases, the J end lost 7 bases, and 10 bases lay between the germline ends. Germline V gene sequence: CDR1 SQVTM, CDR2 ANQGSEA. This CDR3 comprises 12 residues. This chain's CDR3 is CSVEDLLGEQYF. The CDR3 DNA reads as TGCAGCGTTGAAGATCTTCTTGGGGAGCAGTACTTC.

The chain couples TRBV28 to TRBJ2-5, with D perhaps assigned TRBD1 or TRBD2 (5 bases each). The CDR3 covers 14 residues. V lost 3 bases, J lost 5 bases, and 13 bases lay in between. CDR1 is MDHEN and CDR2 is SYDVKM in the germline V gene. CDR3 loop: CASSFHRGKETQYF. The DNA of the CDR3 is TGTGCCAGCAGTTTTCATCGGGGCAAGGAGACCCAGTACTTC.

Of note for this clone: Additional DNA sequences in this sample encode the identical CDR3. The chain combines TRBV5-1 with TRBJ2-7; possibly TRBD2 for D (5 bases). Deletions cut 0 bases from V and 3 bases from J, with 10 bases between. The germline CDR1 and CDR2 sequences are SGHRS and YFSETQ. The CDR3 sequence is 14 residues long. The CDR3 DNA reads as TGCGCCAGCAGCTTGGGTGGGAGCGGCTACGAGCAGTACTTC. This encodes CASSLGGSGYEQYF.

V gene TRBV2 combines with J gene TRBJ1-4, with D unresolved. Trimming pared 6 bases from V and 7 bases from J, leaving 3 bases between. This CDR3 has 10 residues. Germline-derived CDR1 and CDR2 are SNHLY and FYNNEI. CDR3 nucleotides: TGTGCCAGCAGGCGTGAAAAACTGTTTTTT. It is translated as CASRREKLFF. The variable domain in full, with the rest retrieved from reference TRBV2 and TRBJ1-4, is EPEVTQTPSHQVTQMGQEVILRCVPISNHLYFYWYRQILGQKVEFLVSFYNNEISEKSEIFDDQFSVERPDGSNFTLKIRSTKLEDSAMYFCASRREKLFFGSGTQLSVL.

V gene TRBV5-6 combines with J gene TRBJ2-1; D is possibly TRBD2 (6 bases). Germline values: CDR1 SGHDT, CDR2 YYEEEE. There are 14 residues in the CDR3. V dropped 2 bases and J dropped 4 bases, with 10 bases sitting between them. The chain's CDR3 is CASSFLLAYNEQFF. CDR3 nucleotide sequence: TGTGCCAGCAGCTTCCTTCTAGCGTACAATGAGCAGTTCTTC.

As concerns this clone: Other DNA sequences from this sample encode an identical CDR3 as well. The chain is built from TRBV28 and TRBJ2-7; D possibly corresponds to TRBD2 (6 bases). Trimming shortened V by 6 bases and J by 4 bases, and 13 bases separated the two germline ends. The CDR3 contains 13 residues. Per germline, CDR1 MDHEN and CDR2 SYDVKM. The CDR3 loop reads CASRGTGEYEQYF. In DNA, the CDR3 is TGTGCCAGCAGGGGAACGGGGGAATACGAGCAGTACTTC.

This clone was found once. V usage is TRBV11-2 and J usage is TRBJ2-1, with 9 bases that match TRBD2. V dropped 5 bases and J dropped 5; count of bases not matched to a gene: 4. The CDR3 has 14 amino acids. The germline gives CDR1 SGHAT, CDR2 FQNNGV. The CDR3 is CASSEGLANNEQFF. CDR3 sequence (DNA): TGTGCCAGCAGCGAGGGACTAGCCAACAATGAGCAGTTCTTC.

The chain employs TRBV7-9 and TRBJ1-1; D possibly corresponds to TRBD1 (6 bases). V gave up 1 base and J gave up 5 bases, with 8 bases separating them. The CDR3 extends over 13 amino acids. Germline CDR1 and CDR2: SEHNR and FQNEAQ (reference sequence). The CDR3 region is CASSLGQGTEAFF. DNA for the CDR3: TGTGCCAGCAGCTTAGGGCAGGGGACTGAAGCTTTCTTT.

V is TRBV14 and J is TRBJ2-3; D is ambiguous. CDR1 and CDR2 (germline): SGHDN, FVKESK. This CDR3 region has 12 residues. The V gene lost 1 base and the J gene lost 4 bases, with 3 bases spanning the gap. The CDR3 loop is CASSQGPDTQYF. For the CDR3, the DNA is TGTGCCAGCAGCCAAGGGCCAGATACGCAGTATTTT.